Reported below is one T cell receptor (beta chain). The data stem from a study of blood T cell repertoires in COVID-19. Study information: Researchers got acute and convalescent COVID-19 samples from the United States, Italy and Spain. The analysed material was cDNA or gDNA that came from T cells, B-cell-depleted T cells, or PBMCs.

The CDR3 is 15 amino acids. Germline CDR1 and CDR2: SGHTA and FQGTGA. J was trimmed by 1 base and V by 5 bases; bases with no gene match: 4. Original processing notes: Nucleated cell number was recorded as an estimate derived from reference gene primer amplification. This table comes from immunoSEQ multiplex PCR, and its TCRdb copy is limited to in-frame clones, with some not included. The D gene and trimming were derived from the DNA, and the V and J assignments and clone size from that table. The repertoire includes 65,000 to 95,000 clones, around 79% of them detected once, and about 5.7% sits in the top ten.

The sample was peripheral blood. The gene calls are TRBV7-3 and TRBJ2-5; 10 positions agree with TRBD2. The receptor comes from a man aged 50 to 60 with active or convalescent COVID-19. The DNA for the CDR3 is TGTGCCAGCAGCCCCAGCGGGGGGGCCCAAGAGACCCAGTACTTC. Translation gives CASSPSGGAQETQYF.